This paragraph reports one T cell receptor beta chain. The sample belongs to a study of OX40 agonist ivuxolimab in advanced cancers. Whole-study context: Participants, 70% to 90% male, averaged around 60 years of age, ranging from roughly 20 to 85.

The protocol was immunoSEQ multiplex PCR, while the TCRdb copy is restricted to in-frame clones and leaves out a portion. Among around 13,000 clones listed, around 73% were seen once. V was trimmed by 8 bases and J by 1 base, leaving 17 bases between them. Germline CDR1 MNHEY, CDR2 SVGAGI. This CDR3 has 15 residues. The TCR sequence derives from an adult with an advanced solid tumor such as melanoma, head and neck, liver or kidney cancer. This chain joins TRBV6-5 and TRBJ1-1; D remains ambiguous. The specimen comprised CD4+ or CD8+ T cells sorted from blood, sampled in a trial of the OX40 agonist ivuxolimab. The CDR3 region has the DNA TGTGCCAGCCACTTGATCCGTGGAGGGAACACTGAAGCTTTCTTT. Translating it yields CASHLIRGGNTEAFF.